This TCR beta chain is from a study of shared clonotypes between healthy human individuals (dated by TCRdb to about 2020). About the full investigation: The cohort comprised a couple of women and a few men aged 18 to 49 years. Different laboratories and diverse techniques were used to prepare libraries and sequence TCR repertoires, to increase sequencing depth and limit assay-specific biases. Between about 0.94 and 8.9 billion PBMCs per donor were obtained by leukapheresis. To estimate repertoire size and how much clonotype sharing occurs between individuals, the study deeply sequenced the blood TCR repertoires of several healthy adults.

Looking up the germline V gene yields CDR1 MDHEN and CDR2 SYDVKM. Counted from cysteine to phenylalanine, this CDR3 has 11 amino acids. Solely the CDR3 DNA is kept, with 33 bases framed from the first base. V and J lose 7 bases and 3 bases, and a span of 3 bases separates them. What the authors observed across the whole study: Pairwise subsampling indicated that sequencing depth was expected to affect the degree of clonotype sharing among donors. Only blood was sampled, and tissue TCR repertoires likely differ from those in blood. The genetic and exposure-history diversity represented was limited by the small number of donors.

Donors were healthy HIV-negative adults with no recently reported acute infections or vaccinations. Every donor was a Caucasian adult living in Nashville, Tennessee, USA. In the unsorted samples, 90 million to 100 million PBMCs were counted, and genomic DNA was extracted using the QIAamp DNA Blood Mini kit. Blood was collected by leukapheresis, and PBMCs were isolated by Ficoll-Histopaque density gradient centrifugation and then cryopreserved in liquid nitrogen vapor phase. This clone was seen at least ten times. Its antigen is currently not known. Per-base quality was not reported, and no clone a single base away is much larger than it. Using the deep immunoSEQ assay, multiplex PCR amplified TCR CDR3 regions from genomic DNA. For each cell subset, the extracted genomic DNA was distributed evenly across all wells of several immunoSEQ 96-well plates, and each plate served as one replicate. For unsorted PBMC, each replicate PCR was loaded with roughly 330 ng genomic DNA, equivalent to tens of thousands of T cell genomes. Ten immunoSEQ deep assay plates were used to sequence unsorted PBMC genomic DNA. Purified libraries were measured with a Qubit 3.0 fluorometer, size-checked on a Bioanalyzer 2100, and measured again with the KAPA Library Quantification kit. A separate single-read 150-cycle Illumina NextSeq 550 flow cell was used to sequence each immunoSEQ 96-well plate. The published analysis was carried out like this. The immunoSEQ output contained only junctional sequences without quality scores, so filtering could not match that applied to full-length reads. To assign V/J genes and CDR3, sequences were annotated using PyIR, a Python wrapper for IgBLAST v1.9, with IMGT germline references. Any read was removed if the V/J assignment was weak (E-value above 1e-6), the CDR3 was missing, or the read contained stop codons, out-of-frame junctions, or ambiguous translated residues. V3J clonotypes were defined by identical inferred V gene, J gene, and CDR3 amino acid sequence. Percentage overlap between repertoires was computed as shared unique clonotypes divided by the size of the smaller repertoire. Richness of each repertoire was evaluated using RTK rarefaction, the Chao1 estimator, and Recon v2.1 estimates of unobserved clonotypes. As stored in TCRdb, this immuneACCESS dataset retains in-frame rearrangements with V and J assigned. A fraction of the clones does not appear; measured against another copy, unresolved V genes explain less than half of the discrepancy, and the remainder lacks a known reason. V and J calls plus clone size are reproduced from that table; the DNA served to infer D and trimming. The sample yields fewer than 600,000 clones; around 77% were counted once. The ten largest clones represent approximately 12% of the sample.

Sequenced material: PBMCs. The sequence was obtained from a woman aged 40 to 50 in good health. Some clones in this sample may be carry-over from other donors' samples. The chain is encoded by TRBV28 joined to TRBJ2-2, with the D gene too uncertain to name. The bases read TGTGCCAGCAAAGACACCGGGGAGCTGTTTTTT. It codes for CASKDTGELFF.